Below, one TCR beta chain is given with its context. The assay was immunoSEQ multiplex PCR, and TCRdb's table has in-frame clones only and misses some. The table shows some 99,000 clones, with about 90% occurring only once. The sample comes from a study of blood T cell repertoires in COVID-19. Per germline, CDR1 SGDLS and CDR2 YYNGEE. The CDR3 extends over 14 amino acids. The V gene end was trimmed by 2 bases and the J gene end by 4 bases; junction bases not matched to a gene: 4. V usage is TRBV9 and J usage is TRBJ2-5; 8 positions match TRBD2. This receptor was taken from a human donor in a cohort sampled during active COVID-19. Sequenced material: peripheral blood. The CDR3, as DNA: TGTGCCAGCAGCGTCGGGGGGGCATCAGAGACCCAGTACTTC. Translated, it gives CASSVGGASETQYF.